These 9 T cell receptor beta chains were sequenced from one sample in a study of T cells in Graves' hyperthyroidism and ophthalmopathy. Amplified TCR beta CDR3 regions came from RNA transcripts. A set of HTBI primers served as the primers for a first-round RT-PCR of the TCR CDR3. MiXCR was run by TCRdb on the multiplex PCR reads, yielding one entry per CDR3 protein. Seen here are roughly 350,000 distinct CDR3 sequences, 11% to 15% observed once, and the top ten hold around 25%. Source material: blood. The receptors come from a woman aged 25 to 39 with Graves' hyperthyroidism.

The V gene is TRBV30, the J gene TRBJ2-2; 8 nucleotides agree with TRBD2. V dropped 5 bases and J dropped 5; count of bases not matched to a gene: 7. Per the germline V gene, CDR1 is GTSNPN and CDR2 is SVGIG (reference sequence). The CDR3 consists of 14 residues. The CDR3, as DNA: TGTGCCTGGGGGATCTCTAGCGGGACCGGGGAGCTGTTTTTT. Amino acids: CAWGISSGTGELFF. Full variable domain (remainder filled in from reference TRBV30 and TRBJ2-2): SQTIHQWPATLVQPVGSPLSLECTVEGTSNPNLYWYRQAAGRGLQLLFYSVGIGQISSEVPQNLSASRPQDRQFILSSKKLLLSDSGFYLCAWGISSGTGELFFGEGSRLTVL.

This clonotype appeared a few times. The chain links TRBV12-3 or TRBV12-4 to TRBJ2-7; 7 bases agree with TRBD1. This CDR3 region has 13 residues. Trimming at V came to 4 bases and at J to 3 bases, leaving 3 bases not matched to a gene. The CDR3 reads CASSSDRNYEQYF. In DNA, the CDR3 is TGTGCCAGCAGTTCGGACAGGAACTACGAGCAGTACTTC.

This clonotype was observed at least ten times. This chain links TRBV15 with TRBJ2-3, with TRBD2 identical over 10 bases. The CDR3 is made up of 17 amino acids. Germline CDR1 and CDR2: LNHNV and YYDKDF (reference sequence). Trimming cost V 4 bases and J 4 bases; bases outside gene matches: 11. The CDR3 sequence: CATSKERSSGSADTQYF. The DNA of the CDR3 is TGTGCCACCAGCAAGGAAAGGTCTAGCGGGAGTGCAGATACGCAGTATTTT.

In this sample, this clonotype turned up many times. The chain has TRBV29-1 and TRBJ2-3; weak D call: TRBD2 (6 bases). CDR1 is SQVTM and CDR2 is ANQGSEA in the germline V gene. The CDR3 has 16 amino acids. Trimming stripped 7 bases from V and 7 bases from J, with 27 bases between. The DNA for the CDR3 is TGCAGCGGTGGGCCCTCTTCGACTAGTGCCGTTTATACGCAGTATTTT. This sequence encodes CSGGPSSTSAVYTQYF.

This clonotype has a count of ten or more. The V call is TRBV28, the J call TRBJ2-1, with 7 bases identical to TRBD1. CDR3 length: 14 residues. The germline V gene has CDR1 MDHEN and CDR2 SYDVKM. The V gene end was trimmed by 6 bases and the J gene end by 2 bases; junction bases not matched to a gene: 4. The CDR3 coding sequence is TGTGCCAGCAGGCAGGGGGTCCCCTACAATGAGCAGTTCTTC. It is translated as CASRQGVPYNEQFF. Full variable domain (rest looked up from reference TRBV28 and TRBJ2-1): DVKVTQSSRYLVKRTGEKVFLECVQDMDHENMFWYRQDPGLGLRLIYFSYDVKMKEKGDIPEGYSVSREKKERFSLILESASTNQTSMYLCASRQGVPYNEQFFGPGTRLTVL.

The rearrangement links TRBV12-3 or TRBV12-4 to TRBJ1-1, with 7 bases aligning to TRBD1. V was pared by 4 bases and J by 0 bases, with 5 bases of the junction left unmatched. The CDR3 contains 15 residues. CDR3 region: CASSSFTGVNTEAFF. The CDR3 DNA reads as TGTGCCAGCAGTTCATTCACAGGGGTGAACACTGAAGCTTTCTTT.

The chain has TRBV11-2 and TRBJ2-2, with TRBD1 matching over 7 bases. Germline-derived CDR1 and CDR2 are SGHAT and FQNNGV. J gave up 4 bases and V 5 bases, and 13 bases lay outside the gene matches. The CDR3 loop spans 17 amino acids. The CDR3: CASSRGLRGLGTGELFF. The CDR3 nucleotides read TGTGCCAGCAGCCGGGGCTTAAGGGGGCTCGGCACCGGGGAGCTGTTTTTT.

This clonotype was found many times. The chain recombines TRBV2 with TRBJ1-5; D is unclear. Germline lookup yields CDR1 SNHLY and CDR2 FYNNEI. The CDR3 is made up of 13 amino acids. V was shortened by 5 bases and J by 1 base, with 6 bases between the two germline ends. The CDR3 region has the DNA TGTGCCAGCAGTCAGGAGAGCAATCAGCCCCAGCATTTT. Its protein is CASSQESNQPQHF.

This clonotype has a single count. V and J are TRBV28 and TRBJ2-7; 9 positions match TRBD2. This CDR3 has 15 residues. V was pared by 6 bases and J by 4 bases, with 10 bases of the junction left unmatched. Germline V gene lookup returns CDR1 MDHEN and CDR2 SYDVKM. CDR3 bases: TGTGCCAGCAGGAGGCCTTGGCTAGCGGGATACGAGCAGTACTTC. Translating it yields CASRRPWLAGYEQYF.